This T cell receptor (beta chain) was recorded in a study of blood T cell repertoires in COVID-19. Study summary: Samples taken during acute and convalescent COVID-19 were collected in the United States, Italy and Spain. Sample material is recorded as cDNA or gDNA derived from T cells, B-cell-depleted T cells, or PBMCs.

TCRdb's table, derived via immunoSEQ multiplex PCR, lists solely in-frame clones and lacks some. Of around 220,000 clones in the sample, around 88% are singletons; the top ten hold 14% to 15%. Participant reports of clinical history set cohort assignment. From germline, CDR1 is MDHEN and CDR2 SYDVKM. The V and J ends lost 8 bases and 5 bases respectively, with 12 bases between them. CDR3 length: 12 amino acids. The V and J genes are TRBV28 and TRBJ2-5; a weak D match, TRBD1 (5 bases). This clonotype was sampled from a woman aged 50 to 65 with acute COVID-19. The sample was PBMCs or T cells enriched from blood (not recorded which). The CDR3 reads CASGAGSETQYF. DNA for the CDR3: TGTGCCAGCGGGGCAGGGTCCGAGACCCAGTACTTC.